These 3 T cell receptor beta chains came from one sample sequenced in a study of cytomegalovirus exposure and HLA in healthy donors. The PCR contained 60 Vbeta and 13 Jbeta primers. The protocol was immunoSEQ multiplex PCR, while the TCRdb copy is restricted to in-frame clones and leaves out a portion. The repertoire holds 180,000 or so clones, with 79% as singletons. The sequencing sample was made of PBMCs. Receptor source: a woman between 45 and 65 years old in good health and CMV-seronegative.

V is TRBV19 and J is TRBJ2-4; D gene unclear. The ends were cut back, 5 bases at V and 0 bases at J, with 14 bases in the middle. Germline V CDR1 and CDR2: LNHDA, SQIVND (reference sequence). There are 16 residues in the CDR3. The CDR3 protein is CASSPPPRLAKNIQYF. For the CDR3, the DNA is TGTGCCAGTAGTCCCCCCCCGCGGTTAGCCAAAAACATTCAGTACTTC.

The rearrangement joins TRBV14 to TRBJ2-7, with 12 bases that match TRBD2. Trimming cost V 1 base and J 2 bases; bases outside gene matches: 0. The V gene's germline CDR1 is SGHDN and CDR2 FVKESK. CDR3 length: 15 residues. CDR3 in DNA: TGTGCCAGCAGCCAAGGACTAGCGGGAGCCTACGAGCAGTACTTC. Amino acids: CASSQGLAGAYEQYF. The variable domain in full, completed from reference TRBV14 and TRBJ2-7, reads EAGVTQFPSHSVIEKGQTVTLRCDPISGHDNLYWYRRVMGKEIKFLLHFVKESKQDESGMPNNRFLAERTGGTYSTLKVQPAELEDSGVYFCASSQGLAGAYEQYFGPGTRLTVT.

This clone was counted a few times. This chain links TRBV11-2 with TRBJ2-7, with D possibly TRBD2 on 6 matching bases. V lost 3 bases, J lost 4 bases, and 10 bases lay in between. This CDR3 is 13 amino acids long. Germline V lookup: CDR1 SGHAT, CDR2 FQNNGV. The DNA for the CDR3 is TGTGCCAGCAGCTTTGTTGGAGGGTACGAGCAGTACTTC. It codes for CASSFVGGYEQYF.